A single sample is the source of the 18 T cell receptor beta chains below, sequenced in a study of Ad26.COV2.S vaccination and SARS-CoV-2 variants. Indicated treatment: approximately 18 received Ad26.COV2.S at low or high dose, single or two shots; 5 received placebo; per-sample allocation not given. Sample collection was performed on day 63 after the first vaccine or placebo injection. Only in-frame clones appear in the TCRdb table, and some are missing; sequencing was by immunoSEQ multiplex PCR. Of roughly 390,000 clones detected, roughly nine tenths appear once; the ten largest clones hold under 3.5%. Sequencing was performed on peripheral blood, taken in a trial of Ad26.COV2.S vaccine versus placebo. These receptors came from a person between 18 and 65 years old who received the Ad26.COV2.S COVID-19 vaccine or a placebo.

This clone was observed a handful of times. The V call is TRBV6-6, the J call TRBJ1-6, with no clear D. CDR1 is MNHNY and CDR2 is SVGAGI in the germline V gene (reference sequence). V was shortened by 7 bases and J by 6 bases, with 13 bases between the two germline ends. The CDR3 consists of 14 residues. CDR3: CASTPTPGNSPLHF. The CDR3, as DNA: TGTGCCAGCACCCCCACCCCGGGTAATTCACCCCTCCACTTT.

The V gene is TRBV7-2, the J gene TRBJ2-7; D remains unclear. Germline V lookup: CDR1 SGHTA, CDR2 FQGNSA. This CDR3 spans 13 amino acids. V lost 1 base to trimming and J lost 5 bases, with 9 bases between them. In nucleotides, the CDR3 is TGTGCCAGCAGCTTAGGGGGTTCCGACGAGCAGTACTTC. Translating gives CASSLGGSDEQYF. The entire variable domain, with the rest obtained from reference TRBV7-2 and TRBJ2-7, is as follows: GAGVSQSPSNKVTEKGKDVELRCDPISGHTALYWYRQSLGQGLEFLIYFQGNSAPDKSGLPSDRFSAERTGGSVSTLTIQRTQQEDSAVYLCASSLGGSDEQYFGPGTRLTVT.

The chain joins TRBV24-1 to TRBJ2-1; 9 bases are a match to TRBD1. V trimming: 6 bases; J trimming: 13 bases; junction bases outside the gene matches: 9. The V gene's germline CDR1 is KGHDR and CDR2 SFDVKD. The CDR3 consists of 13 residues. In DNA form, the CDR3 reads TGTGCCACCAGTAAGACCCCACAGGGGGCTCAGTTCTTC. Amino acid sequence: CATSKTPQGAQFF.

The CDR3 spells CASSPRLEVLAKNIQYF. For the CDR3, the DNA is TGTGCCAGTAGTCCGAGGTTGGAAGTACTAGCCAAAAACATTCAGTACTTC. The chain combines TRBV19 with TRBJ2-4; D is unclear. In germline, CDR1 is LNHDA, CDR2 SQIVND (reference sequence). There are 17 residues in the CDR3. The V end was cut by 5 bases, the J end by 0 bases, with 17 bases between. Filled out from reference TRBV19 and TRBJ2-4, the complete variable domain reads DGGITQSPKYLFRKEGQNVTLSCEQNLNHDAMYWYRQDPGQGLRLIYYSQIVNDFQKGDIAEGYSVSREKKESFPLTVTSAQKNPTAFYLCASSPRLEVLAKNIQYFGAGTRLSVL.

V gene TRBV5-4 combines with J gene TRBJ2-2; possible D gene TRBD1, 5 bases. This CDR3 comprises 15 residues. CDR1 is SGHNT and CDR2 is YYREEE in the germline V gene (reference sequence). The ends were cut back, 0 bases at V and 6 bases at J, with 12 bases in the middle. The CDR3 loop reads CASSLDWTPAGELFF. The CDR3 DNA reads as TGTGCCAGCAGCTTGGATTGGACACCGGCCGGGGAGCTGTTTTTT. The variable domain in full, completed from reference TRBV5-4 and TRBJ2-2, reads ETGVTQSPTHLIKTRGQQVTLRCSSQSGHNTVSWYQQALGQGPQFIFQYYREEENGRGNFPPRFSGLQFPNYSSELNVNALELDDSALYLCASSLDWTPAGELFFGEGSRLTVL.

V is TRBV18 and J is TRBJ1-1; D might be TRBD1 (5 bases). Germline CDR1 is KGHSH and CDR2 is LQKENI. The CDR3 sequence is 13 residues long. Between the trimmed V and J ends, which lost 3 bases and 8 bases, there was a span of 13 bases. The CDR3 coding sequence is TGTGCCAGCTCACCGCGCCGGGACGGCGAAGCTTTCTTT. Amino acids: CASSPRRDGEAFF.

This clone was observed once. This sequence joins TRBV4-1 and TRBJ2-1; 7 bases fit TRBD1. Germline trimming cut 5 bases from V and 9 bases from J; bases unmatched to any gene: 7. In germline, CDR1 is MGHRA, CDR2 YSYEKL. CDR3 size: 13 residues. The DNA of the CDR3 is TGCGCCAGCAGCTCCACAGGGGAAGGTGAGCAGTTCTTC. Protein: CASSSTGEGEQFF.

The J gene is TRBJ1-4, the V gene TRBV9; D ambiguous. Germline CDR1 and CDR2: SGDLS and YYNGEE. The CDR3 sequence is 14 residues long. Trimming cost V 1 base and J 8 bases, with 12 bases left between them. CDR3 nucleotide sequence: TGTGCCAGCAGCGTATATGGTCAGCCGGAAAAACTGTTTTTT. As protein: CASSVYGQPEKLFF. Drawing the rest from reference TRBV9 and TRBJ1-4, the complete variable domain is DSGVTQTPKHLITATGQRVTLRCSPRSGDLSVYWYQQSLDQGLQFLIQYYNGEERAKGNILERFSAQQFPDLHSELNLSSLELGDSALYFCASSVYGQPEKLFFGSGTQLSVL.

The chain combines TRBV15 with TRBJ2-7; TRBD1 matches 7 bases. Trimming cost V 0 bases and J 0 bases; bases outside gene matches: 2. CDR3 length: 15 residues. CDR1 and CDR2 (germline): LNHNV, YYDKDF (reference sequence). The CDR3 reads CATSRDQGVSYEQYF. CDR3 sequence (DNA): TGTGCCACCAGCAGAGATCAGGGGGTCTCCTACGAGCAGTACTTC.

The rearrangement links TRBV3-1 (or the pseudogene TRBV3-2) to TRBJ2-1; 9 nucleotides agree with TRBD1. Germline V gene data show CDR1 as LGHDT and CDR2 as YNNKEL (reference sequence). After removal of 3 bases from V and 8 bases from J, the junction contained 11 bases not matched to a gene. CDR3 length: 16 amino acids. CDR3 nucleotide sequence: TGTGCCAGCAGCCAGTCCGGGACAGGGTTATTCTATGAGCAGTTCTTC. Translated: CASSQSGTGLFYEQFF.

The chain joins TRBV5-4 to TRBJ2-7, with 8 positions matching TRBD2. V shed 4 bases, J shed 2 bases, and the junction held 5 bases outside the gene matches. Per germline, CDR1 SGHNT and CDR2 YYREEE (reference sequence). CDR3 length equals 14 residues. The CDR3 nucleotides are TGTGCCAGCAGCCTGAACGGGGGGGCCTACGAGCAGTACTTC. Protein sequence: CASSLNGGAYEQYF.

This chain uses TRBV10-3 with TRBJ2-7; 11 bases fit TRBD2. The CDR3 covers 14 residues. Germline V gene lookup returns CDR1 ENHRY and CDR2 SYGVKD. The V and J ends lost 4 bases and 4 bases, in that order; junction bases with no gene match: 3. DNA for the CDR3: TGTGCCATCAGTGGTACTAGCGGGGGATACGAGCAGTACTTC. Translation: CAISGTSGGYEQYF.

This sequence joins TRBV5-1 and TRBJ2-5, with a tentative D call TRBD1 (6 bases). V lost 1 base, J lost 4 bases, and 11 bases lay in between. This CDR3 comprises 14 residues. Germline CDR1 SGHRS, CDR2 YFSETQ. The CDR3 reads CASSLIQGVETQYF. The CDR3 nucleotides are TGCGCCAGCAGCTTGATACAGGGAGTAGAGACCCAGTACTTC.

The CDR3 region is CASSVGQGSSPLHF. The CDR3 nucleotides are TGTGCCAGCAGCGTAGGACAGGGTTCTTCACCCCTCCACTTT. The chain couples TRBV9 to TRBJ1-6; TRBD1 aligns across 7 bases. This CDR3 has 14 amino acids. CDR1 SGDLS and CDR2 YYNGEE come from the germline V gene. Germline trimming cut 0 bases from V and 9 bases from J; bases unmatched to any gene: 3. Together with reference TRBV9 and TRBJ1-6, the CDR3 gives the full variable domain: DSGVTQTPKHLITATGQRVTLRCSPRSGDLSVYWYQQSLDQGLQFLIQYYNGEERAKGNILERFSAQQFPDLHSELNLSSLELGDSALYFCASSVGQGSSPLHFGNGTRLTVT.

The gene calls are TRBV5-1 and TRBJ2-1; D may be TRBD1 or TRBD2 (5 bases each). Germline loops: CDR1 SGHRS, CDR2 YFSETQ. The V gene lost 4 bases and the J gene lost 2 bases, with 16 bases spanning the gap. The CDR3 length is 16 residues. The CDR3, as DNA: TGCGCCAGCAGCCCCGGGACCGATCTCCCCTACAATGAGCAGTTCTTC. Its translation: CASSPGTDLPYNEQFF.

The rearrangement joins TRBV7-8 to TRBJ2-1; no clear D gene. Germline assignment: CDR1 SGHVS and CDR2 FQNEAQ. Trimming left V 5 bases short and J 9 bases short, with 8 bases between. The CDR3 sequence is 11 residues long. The CDR3 spells CASSEGGEQFF. CDR3 coding DNA: TGTGCCAGCAGCGAAGGCGGTGAGCAGTTCTTC.

The chain is built from TRBV3-1 (or the pseudogene TRBV3-2) and TRBJ2-2; the D is unclear. Trimming shortened V by 1 base and J by 6 bases, and 9 bases separated the two germline ends. CDR1 and CDR2 (germline): LGHDT, YNNKEL (reference sequence). The CDR3 has 14 amino acids. Here the CDR3 DNA reads TGTGCCAGCAGCCAAGCACCTAGACCCGGGGAGCTGTTTTTT. It translates to CASSQAPRPGELFF.

The count of this clone is one. The chain couples TRBV6-5 to TRBJ2-7, with 7 positions matching TRBD1. V trimming: 2 bases; J trimming: 3 bases; junction bases outside the gene matches: 10. The CDR3 has 16 residues. Germline V gene lookup returns CDR1 MNHEY and CDR2 SVGAGI. CDR3 sequence: CASSYTGQRPYYEQYF. In DNA form, the CDR3 reads TGTGCCAGCAGTTACACGGGACAGCGGCCCTACTACGAGCAGTACTTC.